The sequence of this TCR beta chain was determined in a study of shared clonotypes between healthy human individuals. For the study at large: Per donor, three plates held CD4 naive cells, three held CD4 memory, two held CD8 naive and one held CD8 memory.

CD45RA-negative memory and CD45RA+ naive subsets were split from the CD4+ cells. Profiling relied on immunoSEQ multiplex PCR, and the TCRdb table lists in-frame clones only, not all of them. The sample includes some 1.5 million clones, under 99% seen only once; the top ten take about 0.4%. This clone was observed once. Its antigen is undetermined. The V gene's germline CDR1 is LGHNA and CDR2 YNFKEQ. The CDR3 runs to 17 residues. The V and J ends lost 4 bases and 1 base respectively, with 16 bases between them. Regarding the study as a whole: Apart from blood, nothing was sampled; tissue repertoires likely differ.

This TCR came from a young man in good health. The rearrangement joins TRBV4-2 to TRBJ2-2; D is undetermined. Input material: naive CD4+ T cells sorted from blood. Sample subset: CD45RA+ positively selected. Here the CDR3 DNA reads TGTGCCAGCAGCCGCGAACCGGCAGAGCTGAACACCGGGGAGCTGTTTTTT. This codes for CASSREPAELNTGELFF.